Presented here are 29 T cell receptor beta chains from one specimen sequenced in a study of Graves' ophthalmopathy and Graves' hyperthyroidism. Researchers took RNA transcripts and amplified TCR beta CDR3 regions from them. HTBI primers were employed in first-round RT-PCR, then a second-round multiplex PCR followed. TCRdb reanalysed the multiplex PCR reads using MiXCR and keeps one entry per CDR3 protein. The data show a few hundred thousand distinct CDR3 sequences, roughly 40% seen once. Input material: peripheral blood or thyroid tissue (not recorded which). The receptors come from an adult man with Graves' hyperthyroidism.

The chain joins TRBV29-1 to TRBJ1-2, with TRBD1 identical over 9 bases. Trimming cost V 8 bases and J 8 bases; bases outside gene matches: 6. Germline CDR1 is SQVTM and CDR2 is ANQGSEA. The CDR3 spans 11 residues. The CDR3 protein is CSLRTGEGYTF. The CDR3 DNA is TGCAGCCTAAGGACAGGGGAAGGCTACACCTTC.

This clonotype was seen at least ten times. The rearrangement links TRBV20-1 to TRBJ1-5, with 7 nucleotides matching TRBD1. Trimming at V came to 1 base and at J to 4 bases, leaving 4 bases not matched to a gene. The CDR3 consists of 14 residues. Germline CDR1 and CDR2: DFQATT and SNEGSKA (reference sequence). The CDR3 here is CSARATGPNQPQHF. CDR3 DNA sequence: TGCAGTGCTAGAGCGACAGGGCCTAATCAGCCCCAGCATTTT.

There are many counts of this clonotype. The chain uses TRBV6-5 and TRBJ1-6; the match to TRBD1 covers 7 bases. CDR3 size: 16 residues. Per germline, CDR1 MNHEY and CDR2 SVGAGI. V shed 5 bases and J 7 bases; nucleotides not matched to a gene: 11. Here the CDR3 reads CASSRRSGGTNSPLHF. The DNA of the CDR3 is TGTGCCAGCAGTCGACGTTCAGGGGGTACGAATTCACCCCTCCACTTT.

This sequence joins TRBV24-1 and TRBJ2-3, with TRBD2 identical over 7 bases. From germline, CDR1 is KGHDR and CDR2 SFDVKD. V gave up 1 base and J gave up 2 bases; unmatched junction bases: 2. The CDR3 has 15 residues. Here the CDR3 DNA reads TGTGCCACCAGTGATTTACGGGAGGACACAGATACGCAGTATTTT. It codes for CATSDLREDTDTQYF.

This clonotype was detected many times. This chain links TRBV7-2 with TRBJ1-6; 8 nucleotides align to TRBD1. Germline V gives CDR1 SGHTA, CDR2 FQGNSA. The CDR3 length is 17 residues. The V gene end was trimmed by 5 bases and the J gene end by 0 bases; junction bases not matched to a gene: 6. For the CDR3, the DNA is TGTGCCAGCAGCGACTGGACAGGGAGCTCCTATAATTCACCCCTCCACTTT. Translation: CASSDWTGSSYNSPLHF. The full variable domain, rest sourced from reference TRBV7-2 and TRBJ1-6, is GAGVSQSPSNKVTEKGKDVELRCDPISGHTALYWYRQSLGQGLEFLIYFQGNSAPDKSGLPSDRFSAERTGGSVSTLTIQRTQQEDSAVYLCASSDWTGSSYNSPLHFGNGTRLTVT.

Ten or more counts support this clonotype. The V call is TRBV5-8, the J call TRBJ1-2; D may be TRBD1 (5 bases). Between the trimmed V and J ends, which lost 1 base and 2 bases, there was a span of 9 bases. This CDR3 is 14 amino acids long. Germline values: CDR1 SGHTS, CDR2 YDEGEE. The CDR3 spells CASSLPGGNYGYTF. The CDR3, as DNA: TGTGCCAGCAGCTTGCCTGGGGGAAACTATGGCTACACCTTC. Full variable domain (missing parts from reference TRBV5-8 and TRBJ1-2): EAGVTQSPTHLIKTRGQQATLRCSPISGHTSVYWYQQALGLGLQFLLWYDEGEERNRGNFPPRFSGRQFPNYSSELNVNALELEDSALYLCASSLPGGNYGYTFGSGTRLTVV.

This clonotype showed up many times. The chain joins TRBV29-1 to TRBJ1-1; no definite D call. V lost 0 bases and J 3 bases, leaving 8 bases between the germline ends. The CDR3 loop spans 13 amino acids. CDR1 is SQVTM, CDR2 ANQGSEA, per germline. In DNA, the CDR3 is TGCAGCGTTGAAGAAGGGCTTTACACTGAAGCTTTCTTT. It encodes CSVEEGLYTEAFF.

In this sample, this clonotype turned up many times. The rearrangement uses TRBV7-3 and TRBJ2-7; TRBD1 aligns across 9 bases. Germline-derived CDR1 and CDR2 are SGHTA and FQGTGA. With 9 bases clipped from V and 5 bases from J, the junction kept 5 bases outside the gene matches. The CDR3 is 12 residues long. The CDR3 spells CARDRGMHEQYF. Written as DNA, the CDR3 is TGTGCCAGGGACAGGGGTATGCACGAGCAGTACTTC.

The table lists this clonotype with many counts. J is TRBJ2-7 and V is TRBV11-1, with D hard to call. CDR1 and CDR2 from the germline V gene are SGHAT and FQDESV (reference sequence). Trimming removed 3 bases from V and 0 bases from J, with 6 bases in between. The CDR3 is 13 residues long. The CDR3 region has the DNA TGTGCCAGCAGCTTCCAGCCCTCCTACGAGCAGTACTTC. Translating it yields CASSFQPSYEQYF.

This clonotype was recorded at least ten times. The chain has TRBV20-1 and TRBJ2-6, with D perhaps TRBD2 (6 bases). V dropped 0 bases and J dropped 0 bases, with 18 bases sitting between them. This CDR3 has 19 amino acids. The V gene's germline CDR1 is DFQATT and CDR2 SNEGSKA (reference sequence). CDR3 in amino acids: CSARDISLALLSGANVLTF. The CDR3 bases are TGCAGTGCTAGAGATATATCGCTAGCGCTTCTCTCTGGGGCCAACGTCCTGACTTTC.

This clonotype has just a few counts. This chain joins TRBV28 and TRBJ2-7, with a weak D call TRBD2 (5 bases). The germline V gene has CDR1 MDHEN and CDR2 SYDVKM. V gave up 3 bases and J gave up 3 bases, with 15 bases separating them. This CDR3 has 15 residues. This chain's CDR3 is CASSFSGWGVYEQYF. CDR3 sequence (DNA): TGTGCCAGCAGTTTTTCGGGGTGGGGAGTCTACGAGCAGTACTTC.

This clonotype showed up many times. V usage is TRBV11-2 and J usage is TRBJ1-5, with TRBD1 as a possible D gene (5 bases). The V gene's germline CDR1 is SGHAT and CDR2 FQNNGV. V was cut by 5 bases and J by 3 bases, with 8 bases left in between. CDR3 size: 13 residues. The DNA of the CDR3 is TGTGCCAGCAGCCGTGGACACAATCAGCCCCAGCATTTT. Its protein is CASSRGHNQPQHF.

Comment on this clonotype: This may come from a read error, since a much larger clone is one base off. The V gene is TRBV5-6, the J gene TRBJ2-2, with D possibly matching TRBD2 (5 bases). The V end lost 4 bases, the J end lost 1 base, and 11 bases lay between the germline ends. From germline, CDR1 is SGHDT and CDR2 YYEEEE. The CDR3 has 15 amino acids. CDR3 loop: CASSPRRGNTGELFF. CDR3 coding DNA: TGTGCCAGCAGCCCAAGACGGGGGAACACCGGGGAGCTGTTTTTT.

This clonotype showed up many times. The chain couples TRBV2 to TRBJ1-2; maybe TRBD1 (6 bases). Germline CDR1 reads SNHLY; CDR2 reads FYNNEI. Trimming took off 8 bases at V and 0 bases at J, with 13 bases between the two ends. The CDR3 is 14 amino acids. In DNA, the CDR3 is TGTGCCAGCCAATGGGACATAACTAACTATGGCTACACCTTC. Its translation is CASQWDITNYGYTF.

The CDR3 sequence: CASSQGQFSGNTIYF. CDR3 in DNA: TGTGCCAGCAGCCAGGGACAGTTCTCTGGAAACACCATATATTTT. The chain employs TRBV7-2 and TRBJ1-3, with 7 nucleotides matching TRBD1. V shed 5 bases, J shed 0 bases, and the junction held 4 bases outside the gene matches. The length of the CDR3 is 15 residues. Germline loops: CDR1 SGHTA, CDR2 FQGNSA.

This clonotype was detected many times. The rearrangement links TRBV29-1 to TRBJ2-1; 7 bases agree with TRBD1. The ends lost 8 bases at V and 13 bases at J; junction bases unmatched: 8. This CDR3 region has 10 residues. Germline V gives CDR1 SQVTM, CDR2 ANQGSEA. CDR3 loop: CSCADREQFF. The CDR3 bases are TGCAGCTGTGCCGACAGGGAACAGTTCTTC.

The rearrangement joins TRBV20-1 to TRBJ1-6; 9 bases fit TRBD1. V gave up 3 bases and J gave up 7 bases; unmatched junction bases: 7. The length of the CDR3 is 15 residues. CDR1 and CDR2 from the germline V gene are DFQATT and SNEGSKA (reference sequence). DNA of the CDR3: TGCAGTGCTAGTCGGCCCGGGACAGGGAATTCACCCCTCCACTTT. It translates to CSASRPGTGNSPLHF.

This clonotype was detected many times. This chain uses TRBV6-4 with TRBJ1-2, with D maybe TRBD1 (6 bases). CDR3 length: 13 amino acids. The germline V gene has CDR1 MRHNA and CDR2 SNTAGT. V shed 4 bases and J shed 2 bases, with 8 bases lying between them. The CDR3 loop reads CASSGGGNYGYTF. The CDR3 nucleotides read TGTGCCAGCAGTGGAGGGGGGAACTATGGCTACACCTTC.

This clonotype occurred many times. The chain recombines TRBV3-1 with TRBJ1-2; 7 bases match TRBD1. V lost 4 bases, J lost 5 bases, and 7 bases stayed unmatched. The CDR3 runs to 14 residues. From germline, CDR1 is LGHDT and CDR2 YNNKEL (reference sequence). The CDR3 DNA reads TGTGCCAGCAGCCGAGTTGGACAGGATTATGGCTACACCTTC. Translation gives CASSRVGQDYGYTF. Full variable domain (remainder filled in from reference TRBV3-1 and TRBJ1-2): DTAVSQTPKYLVTQMGNDKSIKCEQNLGHDTMYWYKQDSKKFLKIMFSYNNKELIINETVPNRFSPKSPDKAHLNLHINSLELGDSAVYFCASSRVGQDYGYTFGSGTRLTVV.

The chain is built from TRBV2 and TRBJ2-7; 9 nucleotides match TRBD1. Germline CDR1 reads SNHLY; CDR2 reads FYNNEI. This CDR3 contains 14 residues. J was trimmed by 3 bases and V by 5 bases; bases with no gene match: 5. The CDR3 nucleotides are TGTGCCAGCAGTACCCCGACAGGGGGCTACGAGCAGTACTTC. Encoded protein: CASSTPTGGYEQYF.

On this clonotype itself: This clone may be a read error of a much larger clone one base away. This chain joins TRBV13 and TRBJ2-7; D might be TRBD1 or TRBD2, each matching 5 bases. V shed 0 bases and J shed 7 bases, with 13 bases lying between them. This CDR3 has 14 amino acids. Germline assignment: CDR1 PRHDT and CDR2 FYEKMQ (reference sequence). The CDR3 DNA reads TGTGCCAGCAGCTTAGGACACGGGGCGAGGGAGCAGTACTTC. The encoded protein is CASSLGHGAREQYF.

Only a few counts were recorded for this clonotype. J is TRBJ2-1 and V is TRBV29-1; 9 positions agree with TRBD2. V was pared by 4 bases and J by 6 bases, with 4 bases of the junction left unmatched. There are 13 residues in the CDR3. CDR1 is SQVTM, CDR2 ANQGSEA, per germline. CDR3 nucleotides: TGCAGCGTTGCTAGCGGGATTGTCAATGAGCAGTTCTTC. Translating it yields CSVASGIVNEQFF.

This sequence joins TRBV4-2 and TRBJ2-5, with D possibly being TRBD2 (5 bases). The CDR3 has 14 amino acids. Trimming cost V 0 bases and J 5 bases, with 10 bases left between them. CDR1 is LGHNA, CDR2 YNFKEQ, per germline. The chain's CDR3 is CASSQEVRGETQYF. The CDR3 coding sequence is TGTGCCAGCAGCCAAGAGGTCAGAGGGGAGACCCAGTACTTC.

The chain combines TRBV3-1 with TRBJ2-6, with TRBD1 matching over 9 bases. The CDR3 runs 18 residues. Per the germline V gene, CDR1 is LGHDT and CDR2 is YNNKEL (reference sequence). The V and J ends lost 0 bases and 4 bases, in that order; junction bases with no gene match: 7. The DNA of the CDR3 is TGTGCCAGCAGCCAAGATCGGACAGGGGTAGCGGGGGCCAACGTCCTGACTTTC. Translation: CASSQDRTGVAGANVLTF.

This clonotype was picked up many times. This chain connects TRBV20-1 to TRBJ1-1, with a tentative D call TRBD1 (5 bases). The CDR3 is made up of 13 amino acids. Trimming cost V 2 bases and J 0 bases, with 7 bases left between them. Germline-derived CDR1 and CDR2 are DFQATT and SNEGSKA (reference sequence). The DNA for the CDR3 is TGCAGTGCTAGACCAGGGCTGAACACTGAAGCTTTCTTT. It encodes CSARPGLNTEAFF.

This clonotype was seen more than once but under ten times. A read error is possible here, since a much larger clone lies one base away. The J gene is TRBJ1-4, the V gene TRBV7-9; D is ambiguous. Germline V gives CDR1 SEHNR, CDR2 FQNEAQ (reference sequence). CDR3 size: 14 residues. The chain's CDR3 is CAGSPQTTNEKLFF. The CDR3 DNA follows: TGTGCCGGCAGCCCTCAGACAACTAATGAAAAACTGTTTTTT.

In its sample, this clonotype was seen many times. V usage is TRBV24-1 and J usage is TRBJ2-5, with a possible D match to TRBD1 (6 bases). The germline V and J ends were trimmed by 5 bases and 2 bases, with 17 bases remaining between them. Germline V gives CDR1 KGHDR, CDR2 SFDVKD. The CDR3 sequence is 16 residues long. Here the CDR3 DNA reads TGTGCCACCAGTGGGGCGCAGGGGTGGTCTCAAGAGACCCAGTACTTC. This codes for CATSGAQGWSQETQYF.

This clonotype was recorded a few times. The chain recombines TRBV30 with TRBJ2-7, with D unclear. Germline assignment: CDR1 GTSNPN and CDR2 SVGIG (reference sequence). V shed 5 bases and J shed 3 bases, with 8 bases lying between them. The CDR3 is 11 amino acids. CDR3 loop: CAWGRNYEQYF. In DNA, the CDR3 is TGTGCCTGGGGGCGGAACTACGAGCAGTACTTC.

Many counts were recorded for this clonotype. The V and J genes are TRBV2 and TRBJ1-1; D is unresolved. The CDR3 totals 12 residues. Looked up from germline, CDR1 is SNHLY and CDR2 is FYNNEI. The ends were cut back, 6 bases at V and 10 bases at J, with 15 bases in the middle. The CDR3 sequence: CASSAGPKGAFF. For the CDR3, the DNA is TGTGCCAGCAGCGCCGGGCCAAAAGGAGCTTTCTTT.